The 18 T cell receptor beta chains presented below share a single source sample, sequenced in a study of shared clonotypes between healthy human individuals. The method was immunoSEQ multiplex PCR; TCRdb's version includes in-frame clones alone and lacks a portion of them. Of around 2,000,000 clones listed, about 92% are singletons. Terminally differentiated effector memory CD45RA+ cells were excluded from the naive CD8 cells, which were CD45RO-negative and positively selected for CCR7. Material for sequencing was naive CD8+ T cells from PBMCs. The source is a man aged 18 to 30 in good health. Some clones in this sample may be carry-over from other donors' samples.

For the CDR3, the DNA is TGTGCCAGCCTACGACAGGGGGGTTCTGAAGCTTTCTTT. Translating it yields CASLRQGGSEAFF. The genes are TRBV19 and TRBJ1-1; TRBD1 agrees at 9 bases. CDR3 length: 13 residues. The V gene's germline CDR1 is LNHDA and CDR2 SQIVND (reference sequence). V dropped 9 bases and J dropped 6; count of bases not matched to a gene: 8. Full variable domain (remainder filled in from reference TRBV19 and TRBJ1-1): DGGITQSPKYLFRKEGQNVTLSCEQNLNHDAMYWYRQDPGQGLRLIYYSQIVNDFQKGDIAEGYSVSREKKESFPLTVTSAQKNPTAFYLCASLRQGGSEAFFGQGTRLTVV.

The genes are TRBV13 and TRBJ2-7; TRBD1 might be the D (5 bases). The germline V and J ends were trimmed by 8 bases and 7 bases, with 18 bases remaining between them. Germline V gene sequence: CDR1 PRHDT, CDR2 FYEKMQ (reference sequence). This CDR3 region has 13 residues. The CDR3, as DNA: TGTGCCAGCTCATTTCGGAGCAGGGAAGAGCAGTACTTC. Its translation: CASSFRSREEQYF. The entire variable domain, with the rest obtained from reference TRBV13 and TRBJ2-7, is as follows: AAGVIQSPRHLIKEKRETATLKCYPIPRHDTVYWYQQGPGQDPQFLISFYEKMQSDKGSIPDRFSAQQFSDYHSELNMSSLELGDSALYFCASSFRSREEQYFGPGTRLTVT.

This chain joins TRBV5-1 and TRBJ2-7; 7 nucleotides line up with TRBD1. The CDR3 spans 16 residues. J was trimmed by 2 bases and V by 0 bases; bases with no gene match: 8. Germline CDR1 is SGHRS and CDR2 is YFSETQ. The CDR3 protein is CASSLVDGQAPYEQYF. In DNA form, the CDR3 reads TGCGCCAGCAGCTTGGTTGATGGACAGGCCCCCTACGAGCAGTACTTC.

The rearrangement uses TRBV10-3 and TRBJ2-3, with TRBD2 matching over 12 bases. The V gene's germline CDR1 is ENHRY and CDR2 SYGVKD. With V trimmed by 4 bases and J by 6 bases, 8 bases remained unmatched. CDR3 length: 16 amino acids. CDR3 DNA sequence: TGTGCCATCAGTGCTACTAGCGGGAGGCGGGGGGATACGCAGTATTTT. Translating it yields CAISATSGRRGDTQYF.

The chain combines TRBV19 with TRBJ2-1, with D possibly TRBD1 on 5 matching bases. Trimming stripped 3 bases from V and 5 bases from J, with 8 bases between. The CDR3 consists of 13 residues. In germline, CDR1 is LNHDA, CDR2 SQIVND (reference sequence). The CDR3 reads CASSIRENNEQFF. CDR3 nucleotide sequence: TGTGCCAGTAGTATCAGGGAAAACAATGAGCAGTTCTTC.

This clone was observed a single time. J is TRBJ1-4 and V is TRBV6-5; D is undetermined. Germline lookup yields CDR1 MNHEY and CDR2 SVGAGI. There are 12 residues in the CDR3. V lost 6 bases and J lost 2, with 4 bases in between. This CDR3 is CASRTTNEKLFF. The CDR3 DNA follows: TGTGCCAGCAGGACTACTAATGAAAAACTGTTTTTT.

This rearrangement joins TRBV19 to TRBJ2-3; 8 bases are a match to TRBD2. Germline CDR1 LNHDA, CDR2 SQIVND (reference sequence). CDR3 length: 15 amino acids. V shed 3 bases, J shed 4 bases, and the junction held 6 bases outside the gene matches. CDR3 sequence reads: CASSIDGRGSDTQYF. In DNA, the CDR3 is TGTGCCAGTAGTATTGACGGGAGGGGGTCAGATACGCAGTATTTT.

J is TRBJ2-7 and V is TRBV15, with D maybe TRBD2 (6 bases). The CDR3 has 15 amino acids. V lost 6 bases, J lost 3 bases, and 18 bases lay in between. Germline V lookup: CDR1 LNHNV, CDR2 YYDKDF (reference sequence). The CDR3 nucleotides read TGTGCCACCAGTAAAATAGCAGGAGGGTACTACGAGCAGTACTTC. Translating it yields CATSKIAGGYYEQYF.

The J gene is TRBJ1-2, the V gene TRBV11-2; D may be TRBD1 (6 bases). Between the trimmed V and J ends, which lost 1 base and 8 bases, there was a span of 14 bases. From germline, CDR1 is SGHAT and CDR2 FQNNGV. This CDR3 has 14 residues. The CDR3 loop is CASSLGIRGEGYTF. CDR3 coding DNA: TGTGCCAGCAGCTTAGGCATCAGGGGAGAGGGCTACACCTTC. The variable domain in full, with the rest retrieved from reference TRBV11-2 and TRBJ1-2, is EAGVAQSPRYKIIEKRQSVAFWCNPISGHATLYWYQQILGQGPKLLIQFQNNGVVDDSQLPKDRFSAERLKGVDSTLKIQPAKLEDSAVYLCASSLGIRGEGYTFGSGTRLTVV.

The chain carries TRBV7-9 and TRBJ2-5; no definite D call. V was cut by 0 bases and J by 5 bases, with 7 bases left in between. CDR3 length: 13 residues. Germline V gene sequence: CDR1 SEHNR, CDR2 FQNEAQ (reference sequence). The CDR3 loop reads CASSLARLETQYF. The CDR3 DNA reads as TGTGCCAGCAGCTTAGCCAGGTTGGAGACCCAGTACTTC.

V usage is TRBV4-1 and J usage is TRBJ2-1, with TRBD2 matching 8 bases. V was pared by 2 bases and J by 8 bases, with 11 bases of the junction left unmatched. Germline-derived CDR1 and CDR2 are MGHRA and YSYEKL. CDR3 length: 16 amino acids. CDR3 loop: CASSQRMVAGYDEQFF. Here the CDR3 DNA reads TGCGCCAGCAGCCAAAGGATGGTAGCGGGATACGATGAGCAGTTCTTC.

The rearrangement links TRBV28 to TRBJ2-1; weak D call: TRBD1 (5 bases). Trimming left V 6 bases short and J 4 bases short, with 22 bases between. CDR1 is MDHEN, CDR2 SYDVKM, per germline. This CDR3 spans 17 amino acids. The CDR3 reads CASSQRPQGNKYNEQFF. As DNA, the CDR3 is TGTGCCAGCAGCCAACGCCCCCAGGGCAACAAATACAATGAGCAGTTCTTC.

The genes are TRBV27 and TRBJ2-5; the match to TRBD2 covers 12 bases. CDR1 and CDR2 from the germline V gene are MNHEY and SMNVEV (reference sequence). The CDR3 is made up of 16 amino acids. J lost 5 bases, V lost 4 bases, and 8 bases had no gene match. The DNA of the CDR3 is TGTGCCAGCAGTTCCGGACTAGCGGGACGTGCTGAGACCCAGTACTTC. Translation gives CASSSGLAGRAETQYF.

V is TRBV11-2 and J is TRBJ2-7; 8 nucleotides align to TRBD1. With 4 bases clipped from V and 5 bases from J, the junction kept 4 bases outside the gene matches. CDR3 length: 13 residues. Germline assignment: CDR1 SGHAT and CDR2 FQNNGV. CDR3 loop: CASSWTGPHEQYF. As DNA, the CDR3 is TGTGCCAGCAGCTGGACAGGGCCCCACGAGCAGTACTTC.

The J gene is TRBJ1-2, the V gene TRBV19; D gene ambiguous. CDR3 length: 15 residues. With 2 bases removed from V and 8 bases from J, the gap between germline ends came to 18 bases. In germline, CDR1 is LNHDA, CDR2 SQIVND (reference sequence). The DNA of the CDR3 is TGTGCCAGTAGTATACCGGACGGAATCTTATGGGGCTACACCTTC. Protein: CASSIPDGILWGYTF.

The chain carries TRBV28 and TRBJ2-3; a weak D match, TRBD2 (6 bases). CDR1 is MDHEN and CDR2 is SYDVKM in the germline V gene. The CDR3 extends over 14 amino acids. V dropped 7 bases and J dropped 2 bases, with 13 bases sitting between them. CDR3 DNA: TGTGCCAGCACCAAGCGGGCGTCCACAGATACGCAGTATTTT. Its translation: CASTKRASTDTQYF.

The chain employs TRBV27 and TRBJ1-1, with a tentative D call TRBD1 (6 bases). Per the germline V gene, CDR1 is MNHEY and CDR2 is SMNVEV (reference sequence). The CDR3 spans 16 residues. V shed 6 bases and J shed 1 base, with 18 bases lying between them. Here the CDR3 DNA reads TGTGCCAGCAGCATATCCCAGGGGTTCGGGAACACTGAAGCTTTCTTT. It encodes CASSISQGFGNTEAFF.

The CDR3 here is CASRTPGKTGYEQYF. CDR3 DNA sequence: TGTGCCAGCAGGACACCAGGAAAAACTGGGTACGAGCAGTACTTC. The rearrangement links TRBV27 to TRBJ2-7, with D unresolved. From germline, CDR1 is MNHEY and CDR2 SMNVEV (reference sequence). This CDR3 region has 15 residues. Trimming took off 6 bases at V and 4 bases at J, with 19 bases between the two ends.